This is a list of T cell receptor beta chains from one sample in a study of blood T cell repertoires in COVID-19. TCRdb's table, derived via immunoSEQ multiplex PCR, lists solely in-frame clones and lacks some. The repertoire holds 250,000 to 300,000 clones, with 70% to 90% as singletons. The sample comprised PBMCs or T cells enriched from blood (not recorded which). The receptors here all came from a woman between 55 and 75 years old in a cohort exposed to, infected with or recovered from COVID-19 (not recorded which). Both conserved end residues are part of each CDR3. The order of the fields is V gene, J gene, clone size, D gene, CDR3 DNA, CDR3 protein. D genes are given only for firm matches. Expanded clones are given a class, and other clones once, few, many or no size at all.

v_call: TRBV10-3; j_call: TRBJ2-1; clone_size: once; d_call: TRBD2; cdr3_nt: TGTGCCATCATGTATACTAGCGGGACCCACTACAATGAGCAGTTCTTC; cdr3_aa: CAIMYTSGTHYNEQFF
v_call: TRBV4-1; j_call: TRBJ1-5; clone_size: .; d_call: .; cdr3_nt: TGCGCCAGCAGCCAAGATCTGTGGAGCCAGCCCCAGCATTTT; cdr3_aa: CASSQDLWSQPQHF
v_call: TRBV10-2; j_call: TRBJ1-6; clone_size: once; d_call: .; cdr3_nt: TGCGCCAGCAGTGACGGGAGACAAAATAAGATCAGCACCCTCCACTTT; cdr3_aa: CASSDGRQNKISTLHF
v_call: TRBV6-5; j_call: TRBJ2-1; clone_size: .; d_call: .; cdr3_nt: TGTGCCAGCAGTACTAGCCCGAACACCTACAATGAGCAGTTCTTC; cdr3_aa: CASSTSPNTYNEQFF
v_call: TRBV19; j_call: TRBJ2-2; clone_size: .; d_call: TRBD1; cdr3_nt: TGTGCCAGTCGGACAGGGAGCACCGGGGAGCTGTTTTTT; cdr3_aa: CASRTGSTGELFF
v_call: TRBV19; j_call: TRBJ1-2; clone_size: once; d_call: TRBD1; cdr3_nt: TGTGCCAGTAGACCTAGGGACAGGCATGGCTATGGCTACACCTTC; cdr3_aa: CASRPRDRHGYGYTF
v_call: TRBV5-1; j_call: TRBJ2-2; clone_size: .; d_call: TRBD1; cdr3_nt: TGCGCCAGCAGCCTATCCGCAGGGGGCGGCGGGGAGCTGTTTTTT; cdr3_aa: CASSLSAGGGGELFF
v_call: TRBV9; j_call: TRBJ1-5; clone_size: once; d_call: .; cdr3_nt: TGTGCCAGCAGCGTAGGGTGGGGAGATCAGCCCCAGCATTTT; cdr3_aa: CASSVGWGDQPQHF
v_call: TRBV24-1; j_call: TRBJ2-7; clone_size: .; d_call: TRBD2; cdr3_nt: TGTGCCACCACCAGCGCACTAGCGGGAGTTACCTACGAGCAGTACTTC; cdr3_aa: CATTSALAGVTYEQYF
v_call: TRBV5-1; j_call: TRBJ1-2; clone_size: .; d_call: TRBD1; cdr3_nt: TGCGCCAGCAGCTTGTACAGGGGCGATGGCTACACCTTC; cdr3_aa: CASSLYRGDGYTF
v_call: TRBV7-9; j_call: TRBJ2-7; clone_size: .; d_call: TRBD2; cdr3_nt: TGTGCCAGCAGGCTAACTAGCGGGACCTACGAGCAGTACTTC; cdr3_aa: CASRLTSGTYEQYF
v_call: TRBV13; j_call: TRBJ2-5; clone_size: once; d_call: .; cdr3_nt: TGTGCCAGCAGCCATTACGACAACGAAGAGACCCAGTACTTC; cdr3_aa: CASSHYDNEETQYF
v_call: TRBV5-1; j_call: TRBJ1-2; clone_size: .; d_call: TRBD1; cdr3_nt: TGCGCCAGCAGCTCGGGACCACCGGGACAGGGGGACTATGGCTACACCTTC; cdr3_aa: CASSSGPPGQGDYGYTF
v_call: TRBV5-1; j_call: TRBJ1-5; clone_size: .; d_call: TRBD1; cdr3_nt: TGCGCCAGCAGCTTTGACGGGACAGGGTATCAGCCCCAGCATTTT; cdr3_aa: CASSFDGTGYQPQHF
v_call: TRBV7-2; j_call: TRBJ1-2; clone_size: .; d_call: .; cdr3_nt: TGTGCCAGCAGCTTAGCAGGGGGTTACGGCTATGGCTACACCTTC; cdr3_aa: CASSLAGGYGYGYTF
v_call: TRBV11-3; j_call: TRBJ2-1; clone_size: .; d_call: TRBD2; cdr3_nt: TGTGCCAGCAGCCAAGGACTAGCCCATGAGCAGTTCTTC; cdr3_aa: CASSQGLAHEQFF
v_call: TRBV7-9; j_call: TRBJ1-1; clone_size: .; d_call: TRBD1; cdr3_nt: TGTGCCAGCAGCCAACAGGGGGTTACCCCTGAAGCTTTCTTT; cdr3_aa: CASSQQGVTPEAFF
v_call: TRBV4-2; j_call: TRBJ2-7; clone_size: .; d_call: TRBD2; cdr3_nt: TGTGCCAGCAGCCAAGATTTAGCGGGAGGGTCCTACGAGCAGTACTTC; cdr3_aa: CASSQDLAGGSYEQYF
v_call: TRBV10-2; j_call: TRBJ2-5; clone_size: .; d_call: TRBD2; cdr3_nt: TGCGCCAGCAGTTCCGGGACTAGCGGCAAAGAGACCCAGTACTTC; cdr3_aa: CASSSGTSGKETQYF
v_call: TRBV9; j_call: TRBJ1-1; clone_size: .; d_call: .; cdr3_nt: TGTGCCAGCAGCGTGCGGGCTGAGAACACTGAAGCTTTCTTT; cdr3_aa: CASSVRAENTEAFF
v_call: TRBV27; j_call: TRBJ2-2; clone_size: once; d_call: TRBD2; cdr3_nt: TGTGCCAGCAGTTCCTTCGCGGGAGGGCGCACCGGGGAGCTGTTTTTT; cdr3_aa: CASSSFAGGRTGELFF
v_call: TRBV14; j_call: TRBJ2-1; clone_size: .; d_call: .; cdr3_nt: TGTGCCAGCAGCCAAGGACGCGGGATGTCCTACAATGAGCAGTTCTTC; cdr3_aa: CASSQGRGMSYNEQFF
v_call: TRBV6-4; j_call: TRBJ2-1; clone_size: .; d_call: TRBD2; cdr3_nt: TGTGCCAGCAGTATAGCGGGAGCGGCCGCTGAGCAGTTCTTC; cdr3_aa: CASSIAGAAAEQFF
v_call: TRBV28; j_call: TRBJ2-7; clone_size: .; d_call: TRBD1; cdr3_nt: TGTGCCAGCAGTTTGTACAGGGGAAGATACGAGCAGTACTTC; cdr3_aa: CASSLYRGRYEQYF
v_call: TRBV7-3; j_call: TRBJ2-2; clone_size: .; d_call: .; cdr3_nt: TGTGCCAGCAGCATACAGGGTAACGGGGAGCTGTTTTTT; cdr3_aa: CASSIQGNGELFF
v_call: TRBV6-1; j_call: TRBJ2-7; clone_size: .; d_call: TRBD2; cdr3_nt: TGTGCCAGCAGTGAAGCAACTAGCGGGTCCTACGAGCAGTACTTC; cdr3_aa: CASSEATSGSYEQYF
v_call: TRBV10-3; j_call: TRBJ2-3; clone_size: .; d_call: .; cdr3_nt: TGTGCCAGAGCCAAAAGCGGCACAGATACGCAGTATTTT; cdr3_aa: CARAKSGTDTQYF
v_call: TRBV7-9; j_call: TRBJ2-7; clone_size: .; d_call: TRBD1; cdr3_nt: TGTGCCAGCAGCTTAACCTCGGGACAGTACGAGCAGTACTTC; cdr3_aa: CASSLTSGQYEQYF
v_call: TRBV27; j_call: TRBJ1-6; clone_size: .; d_call: TRBD1; cdr3_nt: TGTGCCAGCAGTTTATACTCCGGGACAGGGAACGTTAAGAATTCACCCCTCCACTTT; cdr3_aa: CASSLYSGTGNVKNSPLHF
v_call: TRBV11-2; j_call: TRBJ2-4; clone_size: .; d_call: .; cdr3_nt: TGTGCCAGCAGCACCACGGTAGCCAAAAACATTCAGTACTTC; cdr3_aa: CASSTTVAKNIQYF
v_call: TRBV9; j_call: TRBJ2-7; clone_size: few; d_call: TRBD2; cdr3_nt: TGTGCCAGCAGCGTAGGGGGACTAGGCAACGAGCAGTACTTC; cdr3_aa: CASSVGGLGNEQYF
v_call: TRBV30; j_call: TRBJ2-2; clone_size: .; d_call: .; cdr3_nt: TGTGCCTGGACCCCTGGGGGGACCGGGGAGCTGTTTTTT; cdr3_aa: CAWTPGGTGELFF
v_call: TRBV10-2; j_call: TRBJ1-6; clone_size: .; d_call: .; cdr3_nt: TGCGCCAGCTCCTGGACACGCGATAATTCACCCCTCCACTTT; cdr3_aa: CASSWTRDNSPLHF
v_call: TRBV28; j_call: TRBJ2-5; clone_size: .; d_call: .; cdr3_nt: TGTGCCAGCAGTTTCGAGCTCGTTCTGGAGACCCAGTACTTC; cdr3_aa: CASSFELVLETQYF
v_call: TRBV19; j_call: TRBJ2-4; clone_size: .; d_call: TRBD2; cdr3_nt: TGTGCCAGTAGCCCACTCCGGGGGGGGTTGAAAAACATTCAGTACTTC; cdr3_aa: CASSPLRGGLKNIQYF
v_call: TRBV12-3/TRBV12-4; j_call: TRBJ1-5; clone_size: .; d_call: TRBD1; cdr3_nt: TGTGCCAGCAGTTTAACAGGGGGACAGCCCCAGCATTTT; cdr3_aa: CASSLTGGQPQHF
v_call: TRBV30; j_call: TRBJ2-2; clone_size: once; d_call: TRBD2; cdr3_nt: TGTGCCTGGAGGGCGACTAGCGGGAGAGTCACCGGGGAGCTGTTTTTT; cdr3_aa: CAWRATSGRVTGELFF
v_call: TRBV4-1; j_call: TRBJ2-7; clone_size: .; d_call: TRBD2; cdr3_nt: TGCGCCAGCAGCCGGGGACTAGCGGGAGGCGGCGAGCAGTACTTC; cdr3_aa: CASSRGLAGGGEQYF
v_call: TRBV9; j_call: TRBJ1-6; clone_size: .; d_call: .; cdr3_nt: TGTGCCAGCAGCGTAGATCCTTATAATTCACCCCTCCACTTT; cdr3_aa: CASSVDPYNSPLHF
v_call: TRBV18; j_call: TRBJ2-1; clone_size: .; d_call: TRBD1; cdr3_nt: TGTGCCAGCTCTTCTGGGACAGGGAAATGGAATGAGCAGTTCTTC; cdr3_aa: CASSSGTGKWNEQFF
v_call: TRBV27; j_call: TRBJ2-3; clone_size: .; d_call: .; cdr3_nt: TGTGCCAGCAGTCCTAGCACAGATACGCAGTATTTT; cdr3_aa: CASSPSTDTQYF
v_call: TRBV18; j_call: TRBJ2-3; clone_size: .; d_call: TRBD1; cdr3_nt: TGTGCCAGCTCACATCGGACAGGAGTTAGCACAGATACGCAGTATTTT; cdr3_aa: CASSHRTGVSTDTQYF
v_call: TRBV28; j_call: TRBJ1-5; clone_size: .; d_call: TRBD1; cdr3_nt: TGTGCCAGCAGTTTAGAACCGGGACAGGCTCGCAATCAGCCCCAGCATTTT; cdr3_aa: CASSLEPGQARNQPQHF
v_call: TRBV12-3/TRBV12-4; j_call: TRBJ2-1; clone_size: .; d_call: .; cdr3_nt: TGTGCCAGCAGTTCCCAACGGTACAATGAGCAGTTCTTC; cdr3_aa: CASSSQRYNEQFF
v_call: TRBV3-1/TRBV3-2; j_call: TRBJ2-3; clone_size: few; d_call: .; cdr3_nt: TGTGCCAGCAGCCACCGTTACAGGACAGATACGCAGTATTTT; cdr3_aa: CASSHRYRTDTQYF
v_call: TRBV18; j_call: TRBJ1-3; clone_size: .; d_call: .; cdr3_nt: TGTGCCAGCTCACCACAGGGGTACGGAAACACCATATATTTT; cdr3_aa: CASSPQGYGNTIYF
v_call: TRBV19; j_call: TRBJ1-6; clone_size: .; d_call: TRBD1; cdr3_nt: TGTGCCAGTAGCCTCGACAGGGGAGGGAATTCACCCCTCCACTTT; cdr3_aa: CASSLDRGGNSPLHF
v_call: TRBV4-3; j_call: TRBJ2-1; clone_size: once; d_call: .; cdr3_nt: TGCGCCAGCAGCCTTCAGGGGCTAGCGGACAATGAGCAGTTCTTC; cdr3_aa: CASSLQGLADNEQFF
v_call: TRBV5-1; j_call: TRBJ2-1; clone_size: .; d_call: TRBD1; cdr3_nt: TGCGCCAGCGGCCGTCAGGGACAGGGTTCCTACAATGAGCAGTTCTTC; cdr3_aa: CASGRQGQGSYNEQFF